This T cell receptor (beta chain) was captured by sequencing in a study of CD8+CD57+ T cells in acquired aplastic anemia. The template for TCR beta VDJ and CDR3 sequence profiling was genomic DNA. TCRdb analysed the reads with MiXCR anew, one entry per CDR3 protein. The sample lists around 170,000 distinct CDR3 sequences; nearly 50% were seen once. The CDR3 is 17 amino acids. Unmatched junction bases numbered 5, after V lost 2 bases and J lost 5 bases. CDR1 is SGHVS, CDR2 FNYEAQ, per germline. By flow cytometry, patients selected for sequencing had shown an expansion of CD8+CD57+ cells. This clonotype turned up a few times.

The receptor comes from a human donor with aplastic anemia. Input material: sorted CD4+, CD8+, or CD8+CD57+ T cells (not recorded which) from PBMCs. The chain uses TRBV7-6 and TRBJ2-1, with 14 bases matching TRBD2. In DNA form, the CDR3 reads TGTGCCAGCAGCTTAAGGACTAGCGGGGGGTCCAACAATGAGCAGTTCTTC. Translation: CASSLRTSGGSNNEQFF.